The 24 T cell receptor beta chains reported below all come from one sample, sequenced in a study of beta chain features in type 1 diabetes (dated by TCRdb to the late 2010s). General conclusions and limits of the study: Type 1 diabetes patients showed a moderate but significant shortening of TCRB CDR3 length in all four CD4+ subsets.

Their specific antigens are unknown. The method was the immunoSEQ multiplex PCR assay. The entire amount of isolated RNA was reverse transcribed using the High Capacity cDNA Reverse Transcription Kit, so the sequenced TCRB transcripts were expressed ones. Imported from immuneACCESS, the table was reduced by TCRdb to in-frame sequences with V and J called. These copies leave out some clones; in studies compared against another copy, an unresolved V gene accounts for under half, and the cause of the remainder is not known. In this sample the table shows hundreds of thousands of clones, approximately 11% of which occur a single time. In total, the top ten clones hold around 0.017% of the sample. Sequenced: naive CD4+ T cells from blood. This sample's cell subset or site label indicates: true naive CD4+ T cells. The receptors here all came from a young man with type 1 diabetes.

The rearrangement joins TRBV6-1 to TRBJ1-5, with 8 bases aligning to TRBD1. The CDR3 is made up of 14 amino acids. The germline CDR1 and CDR2 sequences are MNHNS and SASEGT. J was trimmed by 6 bases and V by 6 bases; bases with no gene match: 7. Here the CDR3 DNA reads TGTGCCAGCAGCCTAGGACAGGGCGGTCAGCCCCAGCATTTT. It is translated as CASSLGQGGQPQHF.

This clone was found a few times. The chain is built from TRBV5-4 and TRBJ1-2, with D tentatively TRBD1 (5 bases). This CDR3 comprises 13 residues. Germline-derived CDR1 and CDR2 are SGHNT and YYREEE (reference sequence). The V end lost 0 bases, the J end lost 4 bases, and 7 bases lay between the germline ends. CDR3 loop: CASSLGRAYGYTF. CDR3 bases: TGTGCCAGCAGCTTGGGCAGGGCCTATGGCTACACCTTC.

J is TRBJ1-4 and V is TRBV11-2; a weak D match, TRBD1 (5 bases). The CDR3 contains 17 residues. CDR1 and CDR2 (germline): SGHAT, FQNNGV. V was cut by 6 bases and J by 7 bases, with 24 bases left in between. The CDR3 protein is CASRLTPNGGGGEKLFF. In DNA, the CDR3 is TGTGCCAGCAGATTAACGCCCAATGGGGGAGGAGGTGAAAAACTGTTTTTT.

This rearrangement joins TRBV5-1 to TRBJ2-1, with D maybe TRBD2 (5 bases). V lost 3 bases and J lost 10, with 14 bases in between. CDR1 and CDR2 from the germline V gene are SGHRS and YFSETQ. The CDR3 sequence is 13 residues long. The CDR3 is CASSSTTSGEQFF. CDR3 DNA sequence: TGCGCCAGCAGCTCGACTACCTCGGGGGAGCAGTTCTTC. Complete variable domain (other parts from reference TRBV5-1 and TRBJ2-1): KAGVTQTPRYLIKTRGQQVTLSCSPISGHRSVSWYQQTPGQGLQFLFEYFSETQRNKGNFPGRFSGRQFSNSRSEMNVSTLELGDSALYLCASSSTTSGEQFFGPGTRLTVL.

Only a few counts were recorded for this clone. The chain employs TRBV4-1 and TRBJ2-5, with D possibly being TRBD2 (6 bases). This CDR3 is built from 14 residues. CDR1 MGHRA and CDR2 YSYEKL come from the germline V gene. The V end was cut by 0 bases, the J end by 3 bases, with 8 bases between. The CDR3: CASSQDGLKETQYF. The CDR3 DNA follows: TGCGCCAGCAGCCAAGACGGACTAAAAGAGACCCAGTACTTC.

This chain links TRBV6-5 with TRBJ2-1, with TRBD2 as a possible D gene (6 bases). The germline V and J ends were trimmed by 0 bases and 7 bases, with 13 bases remaining between them. The germline V gene encodes CDR1 MNHEY and CDR2 SVGAGI. This CDR3 has 15 amino acids. The CDR3 DNA sequence: TGTGCCAGCAGTTACTCGATTACTAGCAAGAATGAGCAGTTCTTC. Translation: CASSYSITSKNEQFF.

This clone was detected a few times. The chain combines TRBV4-1 with TRBJ2-7; perhaps TRBD2 as D (7 bases). V lost 0 bases and J lost 5, with 26 bases in between. Germline V gene lookup returns CDR1 MGHRA and CDR2 YSYEKL. The CDR3 runs 19 residues. The CDR3 loop is CASSQDGEVWRGLQHEQYF. The CDR3 DNA is TGCGCCAGCAGCCAAGATGGAGAGGTTTGGCGGGGGCTTCAGCACGAGCAGTACTTC.

In this sample, this clone turned up a few times. This chain links TRBV6-4 with TRBJ2-7, with 8 bases identical to TRBD1. The CDR3 loop spans 13 amino acids. CDR1 is MRHNA and CDR2 is SNTAGT in the germline V gene. Trimming took 7 bases from V and 0 from J; bases not matched to a gene: 2. In DNA form, the CDR3 reads TGTGCCAGCAAGGACAGGGCCTCCTACGAGCAGTACTTC. This translates into CASKDRASYEQYF.

In its sample, this clone was seen a few times. The rearrangement links TRBV5-1 to TRBJ2-7; 7 nucleotides line up with TRBD1. The CDR3 consists of 14 residues. Losses at the gene ends were 4 bases for V and 3 bases for J; bases not matched to a gene: 7. CDR1 and CDR2 (germline): SGHRS, YFSETQ. DNA of the CDR3: TGCGCCAGCAGCCAAGGGGGCCCTCTCTACGAGCAGTACTTC. Translating gives CASSQGGPLYEQYF. Full variable domain (remainder filled in from reference TRBV5-1 and TRBJ2-7): KAGVTQTPRYLIKTRGQQVTLSCSPISGHRSVSWYQQTPGQGLQFLFEYFSETQRNKGNFPGRFSGRQFSNSRSEMNVSTLELGDSALYLCASSQGGPLYEQYFGPGTRLTVT.

The chain combines TRBV7-2 with TRBJ2-6; D unresolved. The CDR3 loop spans 14 amino acids. Trimming cost V 2 bases and J 2 bases, with 4 bases left between them. CDR1 SGHTA and CDR2 FQGNSA come from the germline V gene. The CDR3 DNA follows: TGTGCCAGCAGCTTATCGGCTGGGGCCAACGTCCTGACTTTC. Encoded protein: CASSLSAGANVLTF.

The chain recombines TRBV4-1 with TRBJ2-3; D possibly corresponds to TRBD2 (5 bases). The CDR3 contains 16 residues. V dropped 0 bases and J dropped 0 bases, with 10 bases sitting between them. The germline CDR1 and CDR2 sequences are MGHRA and YSYEKL. The CDR3 here is CASSQDPGKSTDTQYF. CDR3 bases: TGCGCCAGCAGCCAAGATCCCGGGAAGAGCACAGATACGCAGTATTTT.

This rearrangement joins TRBV6-5 to TRBJ2-7, with D possibly matching TRBD2 (5 bases). CDR3 length equals 13 residues. Germline CDR1 reads MNHEY; CDR2 reads SVGAGI. V lost 0 bases to trimming and J lost 6 bases, with 9 bases between them. CDR3 coding DNA: TGTGCCAGCAGTTACTCGATACGGGGCGAGCAGTACTTC. Its translation: CASSYSIRGEQYF.

The V gene is TRBV5-1, the J gene TRBJ2-2, with 7 bases fitting TRBD1. CDR3 size: 15 residues. In germline, CDR1 is SGHRS, CDR2 YFSETQ. The V gene end was trimmed by 2 bases and the J gene end by 4 bases; junction bases not matched to a gene: 5. CDR3 protein: CASSFRQGGTGELFF. CDR3 DNA: TGCGCCAGCAGCTTCAGACAGGGCGGCACCGGGGAGCTGTTTTTT.

The chain recombines TRBV28 with TRBJ2-4; 7 nucleotides line up with TRBD1. V dropped 5 bases and J dropped 9; count of bases not matched to a gene: 10. The CDR3 is 14 amino acids. Germline loops: CDR1 MDHEN, CDR2 SYDVKM. The CDR3 here is CASSGWTGEGIQYF. The CDR3 DNA follows: TGTGCCAGCAGTGGATGGACAGGCGAGGGCATTCAGTACTTC.

This clone appeared a few times. This chain connects TRBV7-2 to TRBJ1-5; D is possibly TRBD1 (5 bases). Deletions cut 5 bases from V and 2 bases from J, with 7 bases between. The germline V gene encodes CDR1 SGHTA and CDR2 FQGNSA. CDR3 size: 13 residues. DNA of the CDR3: TGTGCCAGCAGCCTACAGGGCAATCAGCCCCAGCATTTT. Its translation is CASSLQGNQPQHF.

A few counts support this clone. This rearrangement joins TRBV7-2 to TRBJ1-2; D is undetermined. The germline V and J ends were trimmed by 5 bases and 5 bases, with 18 bases remaining between them. This CDR3 spans 15 amino acids. CDR1 is SGHTA and CDR2 is FQGNSA in the germline V gene. The CDR3 DNA sequence: TGTGCCAGCAGCCCCCAGGAGGGAAAACCATATGGCTACACCTTC. Its protein is CASSPQEGKPYGYTF.

With respect to this clone: This sample also contains other DNA sequences that code for the same CDR3. The chain carries TRBV5-1 and TRBJ2-5, with D maybe TRBD1 (5 bases). Germline assignment: CDR1 SGHRS and CDR2 YFSETQ. Between the trimmed V and J ends, which lost 4 bases and 2 bases, there was a span of 6 bases. CDR3 length equals 12 residues. CDR3 loop: CASSRQQETQYF. CDR3 coding DNA: TGCGCCAGCAGCAGACAGCAAGAGACCCAGTACTTC.

There are a few counts of this clone. The V and J genes are TRBV2 and TRBJ2-1; 9 bases fit TRBD2. Unmatched junction bases numbered 12, after V lost 10 bases and J lost 5 bases. Per the germline V gene, CDR1 is SNHLY and CDR2 is FYNNEI. This CDR3 is 15 amino acids long. In DNA, the CDR3 is TGTGCCACTTCCCCGGCGGGGGGGCACAACAATGAGCAGTTCTTC. It is translated as CATSPAGGHNNEQFF.

The rearrangement links TRBV9 to TRBJ2-2; a possible D gene is TRBD1 (5 bases). Germline CDR1 SGDLS, CDR2 YYNGEE. V lost 4 bases, J lost 5 bases, and 12 bases lay in between. The CDR3 sequence is 14 residues long. The CDR3 spells CASSIRQNTGELFF. The CDR3 region has the DNA TGTGCCAGCAGCATAAGACAGAATACCGGGGAGCTGTTTTTT.

The V and J genes are TRBV11-1 and TRBJ2-2; D gene uncertain. V was shortened by 4 bases and J by 1 base, with 10 bases between the two germline ends. CDR1 is SGHAT and CDR2 is FQDESV in the germline V gene (reference sequence). The CDR3 length is 15 residues. In DNA form, the CDR3 reads TGTGCCAGCAGCTCTTTTACGGTGAACACCGGGGAGCTGTTTTTT. Translation: CASSSFTVNTGELFF. Supplemented by reference TRBV11-1 and TRBJ2-2, the full variable domain reads EAEVAQSPRYKITEKSQAVAFWCDPISGHATLYWYRQILGQGPELLVQFQDESVVDDSQLPKDRFSAERLKGVDSTLKIQPAELGDSAMYLCASSSFTVNTGELFFGEGSRLTVL.

This clone has a handful of counts. The chain is built from TRBV12-5 and TRBJ1-6, with 8 bases fitting TRBD1. The germline CDR1 and CDR2 sequences are LGHNT and FRNRAP. This CDR3 has 14 amino acids. V lost 5 bases to trimming and J lost 8 bases; unmatched junction nucleotides: 5. CDR3 nucleotide sequence: TGTGCTAGTGGTCGGGGACAGGCTGATTCACCCCTCCACTTT. Amino acids: CASGRGQADSPLHF.

This clone was observed a handful of times. The chain is built from TRBV14 and TRBJ2-5, with TRBD1 matching 8 bases. After removal of 6 bases from V and 5 bases from J, the junction contained 8 bases not matched to a gene. This CDR3 is built from 14 residues. The germline CDR1 and CDR2 sequences are SGHDN and FVKESK. The CDR3 bases are TGTGCCAGCAGTCGGACAGGGCAGTGGGAGACCCAGTACTTC. Translated: CASSRTGQWETQYF.

In this sample, this clone turned up a few times. CDR3 loop: CASSEALWDRLYEQYF. As DNA, the CDR3 is TGTGCCAGCAGTGAAGCGCTCTGGGACAGGCTCTACGAGCAGTACTTC. The chain links TRBV6-1 to TRBJ2-7, with 8 positions matching TRBD1. This CDR3 is 16 amino acids long. V shed 0 bases and J 3 bases; nucleotides not matched to a gene: 7. Germline assignment: CDR1 MNHNS and CDR2 SASEGT.

This sequence joins TRBV18 and TRBJ1-2; perhaps TRBD1 as D (5 bases). CDR3 size: 14 residues. Germline loops: CDR1 KGHSH, CDR2 LQKENI. The V end lost 6 bases, the J end lost 6 bases, and 17 bases lay between the germline ends. The CDR3 here is CASSRQLFEDGYTF. In DNA form, the CDR3 reads TGTGCCAGCTCTCGACAGCTATTCGAGGATGGCTACACCTTC. The full variable domain, completed using reference TRBV18 and TRBJ1-2, is NAGVMQNPRHLVRRRGQEARLRCSPMKGHSHVYWYRQLPEEGLKFMVYLQKENIIDESGMPKERFSAEFPKEGPSILRIQQVVRGDSAAYFCASSRQLFEDGYTFGSGTRLTVV.